This TCR beta chain was recorded in a study of T cells in Graves' hyperthyroidism and ophthalmopathy. Hyperthyroidism patients were newly diagnosed, had disease duration under 2 months, and were aged 18 to 65 years. Amplification of TCR beta CDR3 regions used RNA as the template. The HTBI primer set was used in a first-round RT-PCR of the TCR CDR3. TCRdb processed the multiplex PCR reads anew with MiXCR; each CDR3 protein has one entry. This table has roughly 570,000 distinct CDR3 sequences, roughly 50% appearing once. Germline loops: CDR1 SGHTA, CDR2 FQGTGA. CDR3 length: 16 amino acids. The gene calls are TRBV7-3 and TRBJ2-7, with 7 positions matching TRBD2. The DNA matches TRBJ2-1 better at its end, which makes the J call doubtful. This sequence originates from a woman aged 18-35 years with Graves' hyperthyroidism. Sequencing input: peripheral blood or thyroid tissue (not recorded which). The chain's CDR3 is CASSFGGEAPYNEQFF. Here the CDR3 DNA reads TGTGCCAGCAGCTTTGGGGGGGAAGCCCCTTACAATGAGCAGTTCTTC.